This T cell receptor (beta chain) derives from a study of blood T cell repertoires in COVID-19. Study summary: Specimens from acute and convalescent COVID-19 originated in the United States, Italy and Spain. T cells, B-cell-depleted T cells, or PBMCs supplied cDNA or gDNA.

This clone turned up a few times. CDR3 size: 16 residues. With V trimmed by 3 bases and J by 7 bases, 8 bases remained unmatched. Germline values: CDR1 SGDLS, CDR2 YYNGEE. In the original analysis: Reference gene primer amplification in the assay estimated nucleated cell counts. Some clones are missing from TCRdb's copy, which holds only in-frame ones; the method was immunoSEQ multiplex PCR. V, J and clone size derive from that table, while D and trimming were established from the DNA sequence. The sample contains about 180,000 clones, about 88% of which appear only once. The chain carries TRBV9 and TRBJ1-4, with 11 bases aligning to TRBD1. Sequenced input: peripheral blood. The sequence derives from a woman between 25 and 40 years old with active or convalescent COVID-19. The CDR3 DNA reads TGTGCCAGCAGCGCGAGACCGGGACAGGGGGGTGAAAAACTGTTTTTT. Its protein is CASSARPGQGGEKLFF.